One and the same sample provided the 2 T cell receptor beta chains below, sequenced in a study of PD-1 blockade in mismatch repair-deficient tumors. Sequencing used immunoSEQ multiplex PCR; TCRdb keeps in-frame clones, though not all of them. In the table there are about 120,000 clones, approximately 86% of which are singletons. Specimen: peripheral blood, collected 44 weeks after starting pembrolizumab. The receptors derive from an adult with mismatch repair-deficient cancer.

The chain carries TRBV5-1 and TRBJ2-1; TRBD1 matches at 8 bases. Germline V gene sequence: CDR1 SGHRS, CDR2 YFSETQ. This CDR3 is built from 15 residues. With V trimmed by 3 bases and J by 5 bases, 7 bases remained unmatched. The CDR3 DNA reads TGCGCCAGCAGCTGGACGGACAGGGAGAACAATGAGCAGTTCTTC. Its translation is CASSWTDRENNEQFF.

This chain uses TRBV19 with TRBJ2-6; either TRBD1 or TRBD2 may supply D (5 bases each). The CDR3 totals 16 residues. V dropped 0 bases and J dropped 0 bases, with 6 bases sitting between them. From germline, CDR1 is LNHDA and CDR2 SQIVND (reference sequence). The CDR3, as DNA: TGTGCCAGTAGTATAGATGGGGGCTCTGGGGCCAACGTCCTGACTTTC. The encoded protein is CASSIDGGSGANVLTF.